These T cell receptor beta chains were read from a single sample in a study of blood T cell repertoires in COVID-19. Measured with immunoSEQ multiplex PCR; TCRdb has only the in-frame clones, and not every one. This table holds 200,000 to 300,000 clones, roughly 80% found once. The sequenced sample was peripheral blood. These receptors were taken from a woman aged 55 to 70 with active or convalescent COVID-19. The CDR3 runs from the conserved cysteine through the conserved F or W. D genes are given only for firm matches. Clone sizes are given selectively: once, few, many, or a class where the clone is expanded.

TRBV12-5	TRBJ2-2	TRBD1	many	CASALGQGVSPGELFF	TGTGCTAGTGCCTTGGGACAGGGGGTGTCTCCCGGGGAGCTGTTTTTT
TRBV6-5	TRBJ2-7	NA	NA	CASTLGRGIYEQYF	TGTGCCAGCACCCTCGGTCGAGGGATCTACGAGCAGTACTTC
TRBV5-1	TRBJ1-1	NA	few	CASSLVGTGNTEAFF	TGCGCCAGCAGCTTGGTAGGGACTGGGAACACTGAAGCTTTCTTT
TRBV10-1	TRBJ2-1	TRBD2	NA	CASSDVGLAAYNEQFF	TGCGCCAGCAGTGATGTAGGGCTAGCGGCCTACAATGAGCAGTTCTTC
TRBV9	TRBJ1-2	TRBD1	few	CASSQGVNGYTF	TGTGCCAGCAGCCAGGGGGTTAATGGCTACACCTTC
TRBV23-1	TRBJ1-2	NA	NA	CASSLTPGGYTF	TGCGCCAGCAGTTTGACCCCAGGGGGCTACACCTTC
TRBV7-9	TRBJ2-3	NA	NA	CASSLEGDSTDTQYF	TGTGCCAGCAGCTTAGAGGGGGACAGCACAGATACGCAGTATTTT
TRBV10-3	TRBJ1-1	NA	NA	CAIRDSDSPEAFF	TGTGCCATCAGGGATTCCGACAGCCCTGAAGCTTTCTTT
TRBV19	TRBJ2-5	NA	NA	CASSNLGRETQYF	TGTGCCAGTAGTAACCTGGGGCGAGAGACCCAGTACTTC
TRBV19	TRBJ1-4	NA	NA	CASSTDTLTNEKLFF	TGTGCCAGTAGTACCGACACGTTAACTAATGAAAAACTGTTTTTT
TRBV5-4	TRBJ2-5	TRBD2	NA	CASSATSGGQETQYF	TGTGCCAGCAGCGCGACTAGCGGGGGCCAAGAGACCCAGTACTTC
TRBV7-2	TRBJ1-2	TRBD1	NA	CASSTGTGGAYGYTF	TGTGCCAGCAGCACCGGGACAGGGGGCGCCTATGGCTACACCTTC
TRBV6-5	TRBJ2-7	NA	NA	CAATRGFEQYF	TGTGCCGCCACCCGGGGGTTCGAGCAGTACTTC
TRBV11-3	TRBJ2-7	NA	NA	CASTQRGEQYF	TGTGCCAGCACCCAAAGGGGAGAGCAGTACTTC
TRBV6-5	TRBJ2-5	TRBD1	NA	CASKGDRRETQYF	TGTGCCAGCAAAGGGGACAGACGGGAGACCCAGTACTTC
TRBV7-9	TRBJ1-4	NA	NA	CASSLRLGLTNEKLFF	TGTGCCAGCAGCCTACGTCTGGGGCTAACTAATGAAAAACTGTTTTTT
TRBV27	TRBJ1-1	TRBD1	NA	CASSLNNRGNTEAFF	TGTGCCAGCAGTTTAAATAACAGGGGGAACACTGAAGCTTTCTTT
TRBV30	TRBJ1-6	TRBD1	NA	CAWRTGPNYNSPLHF	TGTGCCTGGAGGACAGGGCCTAACTATAATTCACCCCTCCACTTT